This T cell receptor beta chain stems from a study of OX40 agonist ivuxolimab in advanced cancers. Overall study: Across the patients, intravenous ivuxolimab was delivered every 2 weeks at 0.01 to 10 mg/kg. One hepatocellular carcinoma and two cutaneous melanoma patients partially responded. Regarding the study as a whole: The antigens recognized by the expanded peripheral T cells, that is their antigen specificity, were not determined. Relative to CD4+, CD8+ T cells held more expanded clones on average.

Points on this clone: Antigen unknown.

Clones were sequenced by immunoSEQ multiplex PCR, and TCRdb holds only the in-frame ones, with some missing. The sample carries approximately 70,000 clones, 70% to 90% recorded once. The sequencing here drew on CD4+ or CD8+ T cells sorted from blood, taken in a trial of the OX40 agonist ivuxolimab. The receptor's source is an adult with an advanced solid tumor such as melanoma, head and neck, liver or kidney cancer.

The CDR3 nucleotides read TGTGCCAGCAGTTCCGGGACTAGCGGGACTTTACTCACAACCTACGAGCAGTACTTC. This encodes CASSSGTSGTLLTTYEQYF. This sequence joins TRBV28 and TRBJ2-7, with 13 bases that match TRBD2. J lost 2 bases, V lost 4 bases, and 14 bases had no gene match. CDR1 is MDHEN, CDR2 SYDVKM, per germline. This CDR3 comprises 19 residues.